Shown below are 26 T cell receptor beta chains from a single sample sequenced in a study of long-term antiretroviral therapy in people with HIV. Researchers ran immunoSEQ v3.0 at survey level. Profiling relied on immunoSEQ multiplex PCR, and the TCRdb table lists in-frame clones only, not all of them. The sample carries more than 30,000 clones, more than 75% recorded once. Source: unsorted PBMCs, taken 1.9 years after starting antiretroviral therapy. The receptors were sampled from a man younger than 35 with HIV.

The chain links TRBV6-5 to TRBJ1-4, with 7 nucleotides matching TRBD1. Germline CDR1 reads MNHEY; CDR2 reads SVGAGI. After removal of 6 bases from V and 3 bases from J, the junction contained 4 bases not matched to a gene. The CDR3 is made up of 14 amino acids. The DNA of the CDR3 is TGTGCCAGCAGACCAGGGGGGGCTAATGAAAAACTGTTTTTT. Protein product: CASRPGGANEKLFF.

Only one count was recorded for this clone. This rearrangement joins TRBV6-1 to TRBJ2-7, with a weak D call TRBD1 (6 bases). V shed 2 bases and J shed 4 bases, with 18 bases lying between them. CDR1 MNHNS and CDR2 SASEGT come from the germline V gene. The CDR3 sequence is 16 residues long. CDR3 sequence: CASSEFWGTFDYEQYV. The CDR3 DNA is TGTGCCAGCAGTGAATTTTGGGGGACATTTGATTACGAGCAGTACGTC.

The chain recombines TRBV5-5 with TRBJ2-7; 7 bases match TRBD2. The CDR3 is made up of 13 amino acids. CDR1 and CDR2 (germline): SGHKS, YYEKEE (reference sequence). J was trimmed by 7 bases and V by 3 bases; bases with no gene match: 7. The CDR3 is CASSWGGSGEQYV. Here the CDR3 DNA reads TGTGCCAGCAGCTGGGGGGGATCTGGGGAGCAGTACGTC.

The chain links TRBV5-1 to TRBJ1-5; 7 positions match TRBD1. CDR3 length equals 15 residues. V lost 2 bases and J lost 1; bases outside the gene matches: 3. Germline values: CDR1 SGHRS, CDR2 YFSETQ. Written as DNA, the CDR3 is TGCGCCAGCAGCTTAGGGACAGCAAGCAATCAGCCCCAGCATTTT. Translating gives CASSLGTASNQPQHF.

The chain is built from TRBV2 and TRBJ2-2, with 10 bases matching TRBD1. In germline, CDR1 is SNHLY, CDR2 FYNNEI. Trimming at V came to 5 bases and at J to 7 bases, leaving 7 bases not matched to a gene. The CDR3 runs to 15 residues. This CDR3 is CASSPGQGNIGELFF. CDR3 in DNA: TGTGCCAGCAGTCCGGGACAGGGGAATATCGGGGAGCTGTTTTTT. The full variable domain, completed using reference TRBV2 and TRBJ2-2, is EPEVTQTPSHQVTQMGQEVILRCVPISNHLYFYWYRQILGQKVEFLVSFYNNEISEKSEIFDDQFSVERPDGSNFTLKIRSTKLEDSAMYFCASSPGQGNIGELFFGEGSRLTVL.

This chain uses TRBV5-4 with TRBJ1-1; maybe TRBD1 (6 bases). CDR3 length equals 13 residues. Trimming left V 3 bases short and J 7 bases short, with 13 bases between. CDR1 is SGHNT and CDR2 is YYREEE in the germline V gene (reference sequence). In DNA, the CDR3 is TGTGCCAGCAGCTCACAAAGGGGGAATGAAGCTTTCTTT. It specifies CASSSQRGNEAFF. The full variable domain, with the rest looked up from reference TRBV5-4 and TRBJ1-1, is ETGVTQSPTHLIKTRGQQVTLRCSSQSGHNTVSWYQQALGQGPQFIFQYYREEENGRGNFPPRFSGLQFPNYSSELNVNALELDDSALYLCASSSQRGNEAFFGQGTRLTVV.

The chain recombines TRBV5-1 with TRBJ1-2, with 8 positions matching TRBD1. The CDR3 length is 16 residues. CDR1 is SGHRS and CDR2 is YFSETQ in the germline V gene. V gave up 5 bases and J gave up 2 bases; unmatched junction bases: 11. Written as DNA, the CDR3 is TGCGCCAGCAGGGGCGGACAGGGCCTACTAAACTATGGCTACACCTTC. Translation: CASRGGQGLLNYGYTF.

V usage is TRBV4-2 and J usage is TRBJ2-3; possibly TRBD2 for D (7 bases). The CDR3 sequence is 15 residues long. V was pared by 4 bases and J by 5 bases, with 16 bases between. Germline V gene lookup returns CDR1 LGHNA and CDR2 YNFKEQ. The DNA for the CDR3 is TGTGCCAGCAGCCTCTCGCGGGGGCTGGGAGATACGCAGTATTTT. Amino acid sequence: CASSLSRGLGDTQYF.

V is TRBV11-2 and J is TRBJ2-7, with D perhaps given as TRBD1 or TRBD2 (6 bases each). The V gene's germline CDR1 is SGHAT and CDR2 FQNNGV. The CDR3 extends over 13 amino acids. The V end lost 4 bases, the J end lost 3 bases, and 10 bases lay between the germline ends. The CDR3, as DNA: TGTGCCAGCAGCTGGGGGGCTGTCTACGAGCAGTACGTC. Encoded protein: CASSWGAVYEQYV.

The chain has TRBV14 and TRBJ1-1; D may be TRBD1 (5 bases). V was clipped by 4 bases and J by 0 bases, with 18 bases between them. The CDR3 is made up of 17 amino acids. Germline values: CDR1 SGHDN, CDR2 FVKESK. CDR3 residues: CASSLKPWDSMNTEAFF. The DNA of the CDR3 is TGTGCCAGCAGCCTTAAGCCGTGGGACTCCATGAACACTGAAGCTTTCTTT. The complete variable domain, with remaining parts taken from reference TRBV14 and TRBJ1-1, reads EAGVTQFPSHSVIEKGQTVTLRCDPISGHDNLYWYRRVMGKEIKFLLHFVKESKQDESGMPNNRFLAERTGGTYSTLKVQPAELEDSGVYFCASSLKPWDSMNTEAFFGQGTRLTVV.

The chain is built from TRBV18 and TRBJ1-1; no firm D call. This CDR3 contains 14 residues. Germline assignment: CDR1 KGHSH and CDR2 LQKENI. V lost 1 base and J lost 1, with 7 bases in between. CDR3 region: CASSPQGKNTEAFF. DNA for the CDR3: TGTGCCAGCTCACCACAGGGAAAGAACACTGAAGCTTTCTTT. Combining the CDR3 with reference TRBV18 and TRBJ1-1 gives the whole variable domain NAGVMQNPRHLVRRRGQEARLRCSPMKGHSHVYWYRQLPEEGLKFMVYLQKENIIDESGMPKERFSAEFPKEGPSILRIQQVVRGDSAAYFCASSPQGKNTEAFFGQGTRLTVV.

The chain has TRBV4-1 and TRBJ2-7; TRBD1 matches 11 bases. After removal of 4 bases from V and 1 base from J, the junction contained 3 bases not matched to a gene. The germline CDR1 and CDR2 sequences are MGHRA and YSYEKL. This CDR3 contains 15 residues. The CDR3: CASSRGQGASYEQYF. DNA of the CDR3: TGCGCCAGCAGCCGAGGACAGGGGGCTTCCTACGAGCAGTACTTC.

The chain employs TRBV9 and TRBJ1-2; TRBD1 might be the D (5 bases). There are 16 residues in the CDR3. In germline, CDR1 is SGDLS, CDR2 YYNGEE. Trimming pared 4 bases from V and 0 bases from J, leaving 16 bases between. The CDR3 region has the DNA TGTGCCAGCAGCCGGGGGAGTAGTATAGCTAACTATGGCTACACCTTC. Protein: CASSRGSSIANYGYTF.

The CDR3 protein is CASSEGRFYNSPLHF. CDR3 DNA sequence: TGTGCCAGCAGCGAAGGACGATTCTATAATTCACCCCTCCACTTT. This chain uses TRBV9 with TRBJ1-6, with unresolved D. The CDR3 loop spans 15 amino acids. CDR1 and CDR2 (germline): SGDLS, YYNGEE. V lost 3 bases, J lost 3 bases, and 10 bases lay in between.

This chain links TRBV4-1 with TRBJ2-7, with TRBD2 matching 7 bases. V lost 4 bases to trimming and J lost 3 bases; unmatched junction nucleotides: 12. This CDR3 is built from 16 residues. Per germline, CDR1 MGHRA and CDR2 YSYEKL. CDR3 region: CASSPAGRGNIYEQYV. The CDR3 DNA is TGCGCCAGCAGCCCAGCCGGGCGGGGGAACATCTACGAGCAGTACGTC.

The CDR3, as DNA: TGCGCCAGCAGCCCCGGGGGGGGGCGAAACTCCTACGAGCAGTACGTC. It encodes CASSPGGGRNSYEQYV. The chain combines TRBV5-1 with TRBJ2-7; 8 bases are a match to TRBD2. CDR3 size: 16 residues. The trim removed 4 bases at V and 0 bases at J, leaving 9 bases unmatched. Germline CDR1 and CDR2: SGHRS and YFSETQ.

The chain recombines TRBV27 with TRBJ2-1; tentatively, D is TRBD1 or TRBD2 (6 bases each). Trimming cost V 2 bases and J 8 bases, with 13 bases left between them. CDR3 size: 14 residues. The V gene's germline CDR1 is MNHEY and CDR2 SMNVEV (reference sequence). As DNA, the CDR3 is TGTGCCAGCAGTTTACAGGGGAGGTCGTATGAGCAGTTCTTC. Its translation is CASSLQGRSYEQFF.

The rearrangement uses TRBV18 and TRBJ1-6; D unclear. The CDR3 has 16 residues. The germline V gene has CDR1 KGHSH and CDR2 LQKENI. Trimming cost V 3 bases and J 7 bases, with 16 bases left between them. CDR3 sequence (DNA): TGTGCCAGCTCACCCTCATGGGTCCTCCAGAATTCACCCCTCCACTTT. It is translated as CASSPSWVLQNSPLHF.

This clone was counted once. V is TRBV6-5 and J is TRBJ1-1; 8 bases are shared with TRBD1. The CDR3 is 14 amino acids. Per germline, CDR1 MNHEY and CDR2 SVGAGI. The ends lost 5 bases at V and 11 bases at J; junction bases unmatched: 13. The chain's CDR3 is CASSKNTGGRAAFF. The CDR3 nucleotides read TGTGCCAGCAGTAAAAATACAGGGGGTCGCGCCGCTTTCTTT.

V usage is TRBV9 and J usage is TRBJ1-2, with 9 bases fitting TRBD1. This CDR3 comprises 16 residues. Germline CDR1 SGDLS, CDR2 YYNGEE. The V segment lost 0 bases and the J segment 5 bases; nucleotides outside the gene matches: 8. CDR3 DNA: TGTGCCAGCAGCGTAGCTGGGACAGGGATGAAATATGGCTACACCTTC. Protein sequence: CASSVAGTGMKYGYTF.

V is TRBV2 and J is TRBJ1-1; 11 nucleotides line up with TRBD1. J lost 1 base, V lost 6 bases, and 4 bases had no gene match. Germline assignment: CDR1 SNHLY and CDR2 FYNNEI. This CDR3 is 15 amino acids long. CDR3 in DNA: TGTGCCAGCAGAGCCGGGACAGGGGGGAACACTGAAGCTTTCTTT. Its protein product is CASRAGTGGNTEAFF.

V is TRBV2 and J is TRBJ2-1; unclear D gene. V dropped 3 bases and J dropped 0 bases, with 6 bases sitting between them. This CDR3 contains 14 residues. Germline V gene data show CDR1 as SNHLY and CDR2 as FYNNEI. The CDR3 loop is CASSESSSYNEQFF. As DNA, the CDR3 is TGTGCCAGCAGTGAGTCAAGCTCCTACAATGAGCAGTTCTTC.

Of note for this clone: Given the absence of the conserved phenylalanine or tryptophan at the CDR3 end, a read error is likely. The DNA is omitted, as the CDR3 cannot be located on it reliably, and the CDR3 follows TCRdb's listing. J is TRBJ1-4 and V is TRBV5-4; whether TRBD1, the table's D call, matches the DNA was not checked. Germline loops: CDR1 SGHNT, CDR2 YYREEE (reference sequence). The CDR3 has 11 residues if both end residues are counted. CDR3 region: CASTVSQGRRT.

This chain connects TRBV7-8 to TRBJ1-2, with 7 positions matching TRBD1. V lost 1 base and J lost 6; bases outside the gene matches: 5. The CDR3 is 14 residues long. Per the germline V gene, CDR1 is SGHVS and CDR2 is FQNEAQ. The CDR3 reads CASSLEGAADGYTF. The CDR3 bases are TGTGCCAGCAGCTTAGAGGGGGCGGCGGATGGCTACACCTTC.

The chain has TRBV7-8 and TRBJ1-1; possibly TRBD1 for D (5 bases). Germline-derived CDR1 and CDR2 are SGHVS and FQNEAQ. The CDR3 loop spans 14 amino acids. Trimming stripped 2 bases from V and 8 bases from J, with 15 bases between. The CDR3 region has the DNA TGTGCCAGCAGCTTATTTTGGGGGGATTCGGAAGCTTTCTTT. Amino acids: CASSLFWGDSEAFF.

This clone was found a few times. The V and J genes are TRBV6-6 and TRBJ2-3; tentative D call: TRBD1 (6 bases). The germline gives CDR1 MNHNY, CDR2 SVGAGI (reference sequence). The V end was cut by 2 bases, the J end by 6 bases, with 9 bases between. The CDR3 length is 13 residues. CDR3 coding DNA: TGTGCCAGCAGTTACAATAGGGGGGATACGCAGTATTTT. Amino acid sequence: CASSYNRGDTQYF.